The subject of this entry is one T cell receptor beta chain. No antigen is known for it. This CDR3 has 14 amino acids. CDR1 GTSNPN and CDR2 SVGIG come from the germline V gene (reference sequence). Starting material for each TCR library was roughly 3,300 ng of total RNA. The authors ran two nested PCRs of about 15 and 9 cycles on TCRalpha and TCRbeta cDNA. TCRdb reprocessed the 5' RACE reads and stores each CDR3 protein as one record, lacking DNA. This table lists 120,000 to 150,000 distinct CDR3 sequences. This record belongs to a study of monozygotic twins with inflammatory bowel disease. Notes on the study in general: Relative to healthy twins, IBD patients had fewer clonotypes in common with others, a gap that was especially apparent with disease activity.

Blood samples, whole and unsorted for T cells, yielded the isolated total RNA. Sequencing was carried out using blood. The V call is TRBV30, the J call TRBJ2-7; TCRdb's D call of TRBD1 is untestable without DNA. This TCR was sampled from a human donor with ulcerative colitis or Crohn's disease, or a healthy co-twin of an affected twin (not recorded which). This CDR3 reads CAWSPGTPKDEQYF.